Following are 14 T cell receptor beta chains from one sample sequenced in a study of cytomegalovirus exposure and HLA in healthy donors. PCR employed 60 Vbeta and 13 Jbeta primers. Sequencing used immunoSEQ multiplex PCR; TCRdb keeps in-frame clones, though not all of them. This sample carries about 120,000 clones, around two thirds of them seen once, and the ten largest clones take less than 9%. Sequences were obtained from PBMCs. These receptors were collected from a middle-aged woman in good health and CMV-seropositive.

The chain links TRBV28 to TRBJ2-2; TRBD1 aligns across 8 bases. V was pared by 7 bases and J by 6 bases, with 4 bases of the junction left unmatched. This CDR3 has 13 amino acids. Germline-derived CDR1 and CDR2 are MDHEN and SYDVKM. CDR3 nucleotide sequence: TGTGCCAGCACCAGACAGGGGTCCGGGGAGCTGTTTTTT. This gives the protein CASTRQGSGELFF.

The rearrangement uses TRBV18 and TRBJ1-2, with D possibly matching TRBD1 (5 bases). V was trimmed by 3 bases and J by 3 bases, leaving 11 bases between them. The CDR3 runs 14 residues. Per germline, CDR1 KGHSH and CDR2 LQKENI. The CDR3 DNA reads TGTGCCAGCTCACCGGACACCCAATACTATGGCTACACCTTC. Translated: CASSPDTQYYGYTF.

The V and J genes are TRBV10-3 and TRBJ2-7; the match to TRBD2 covers 10 bases. This CDR3 region has 15 residues. Losses at the gene ends were 6 bases for V and 2 bases for J; bases not matched to a gene: 7. Germline CDR1 and CDR2: ENHRY and SYGVKD. The CDR3 DNA reads TGTGCCATCAGGCCTAGCGGGAGTCCTACCTACGAGCAGTACTTC. The encoded protein is CAIRPSGSPTYEQYF.

The V and J genes are TRBV13 and TRBJ1-4, with 7 bases identical to TRBD1. Germline loops: CDR1 PRHDT, CDR2 FYEKMQ (reference sequence). The CDR3 totals 16 residues. J lost 0 bases, V lost 2 bases, and 3 bases had no gene match. The CDR3 bases are TGTGCCAGCAGCTTAAGGGGGCCCGCAACTAATGAAAAACTGTTTTTT. This translates into CASSLRGPATNEKLFF.

This clone appeared a few times. The chain has TRBV7-9 and TRBJ2-3; D possibly corresponds to TRBD2 (6 bases). The V gene's germline CDR1 is SEHNR and CDR2 FQNEAQ (reference sequence). The ends were cut back, 7 bases at V and 4 bases at J, with 21 bases in the middle. The CDR3 has 16 residues. As DNA, the CDR3 is TGTGCCAGCACGCGAGATGAGGGGCGGGGTCCAGATACGCAGTATTTT. This codes for CASTRDEGRGPDTQYF.

The table lists this clone with a count of one. This chain connects TRBV5-1 to TRBJ1-4; 10 bases align to TRBD1. Germline V gene lookup returns CDR1 SGHRS and CDR2 YFSETQ. Germline trimming cut 0 bases from V and 10 bases from J; bases unmatched to any gene: 6. The CDR3 totals 15 residues. The CDR3 is CASSLGGTGDGKLFF. The CDR3 region has the DNA TGCGCCAGCAGCTTGGGCGGGACAGGGGACGGAAAACTGTTTTTT.

This clone was recorded only once. The chain links TRBV6-5 to TRBJ1-1; possibly TRBD1 for D (5 bases). This CDR3 comprises 13 residues. Germline V gene lookup returns CDR1 MNHEY and CDR2 SVGAGI. V was pared by 5 bases and J by 1 base, with 8 bases between. The CDR3 here is CASSATANTEAFF. The CDR3 DNA follows: TGTGCCAGCAGTGCGACAGCGAACACTGAAGCTTTCTTT.

This chain joins TRBV27 and TRBJ2-7, with 9 bases lining up with TRBD1. J gave up 2 bases and V 5 bases, and 22 bases lay outside the gene matches. CDR3 length: 20 residues. The germline CDR1 and CDR2 sequences are MNHEY and SMNVEV (reference sequence). The CDR3 DNA reads as TGTGCCAGCAGTCACAGACAGGGGGGAATTTTGATAGGGGGGGCCTACGAGCAGTACTTC. It encodes CASSHRQGGILIGGAYEQYF.

V is TRBV19 and J is TRBJ2-5, with a weak D call TRBD1 (5 bases). Germline V gene data show CDR1 as LNHDA and CDR2 as SQIVND (reference sequence). Trimming took off 4 bases at V and 5 bases at J, with 14 bases between the two ends. The CDR3 runs 14 residues. The CDR3, as DNA: TGTGCCAGTAGTAGAGGTTCAGGGCGGGAGACCCAGTACTTC. It specifies CASSRGSGRETQYF.

The chain combines TRBV27 with TRBJ1-2; 9 bases line up with TRBD1. The CDR3 is made up of 14 amino acids. The J segment lost 6 bases and the V segment lost 6 bases, leaving 8 bases of the junction unmatched. Germline assignment: CDR1 MNHEY and CDR2 SMNVEV (reference sequence). CDR3 region: CASRPPGQGHGYTF. The CDR3 region has the DNA TGTGCCAGCAGACCGCCGGGACAGGGCCATGGCTACACCTTC.

This chain links TRBV5-1 with TRBJ2-2, with 14 bases fitting TRBD2. This CDR3 comprises 17 residues. Looked up from germline, CDR1 is SGHRS and CDR2 is YFSETQ. V shed 4 bases, J shed 4 bases, and the junction held 6 bases outside the gene matches. In DNA, the CDR3 is TGCGCCAGCAGCCCGACTAGCGGGGGGGCCGCCACCGGGGAGCTGTTTTTT. As protein: CASSPTSGGAATGELFF.

The rearrangement joins TRBV14 to TRBJ2-5, with TRBD1 as a possible D gene (6 bases). CDR3 length: 16 amino acids. Trimming took off 2 bases at V and 2 bases at J, with 15 bases between the two ends. The germline V gene has CDR1 SGHDN and CDR2 FVKESK. CDR3 nucleotides: TGTGCCAGCAGCCAATGGACAGCAGCGAATCAAGAGACCCAGTACTTC. Translating gives CASSQWTAANQETQYF.

J is TRBJ2-7 and V is TRBV9; D gene uncertain. The CDR3 is made up of 13 amino acids. The V and J ends lost 4 bases and 5 bases respectively, with 13 bases between them. Germline V gene lookup returns CDR1 SGDLS and CDR2 YYNGEE. The CDR3 nucleotides are TGTGCCAGCAGCTTTCGAAACAGTGACGAGCAGTACTTC. This encodes CASSFRNSDEQYF.

This sequence joins TRBV6-1 and TRBJ2-5; 7 bases align to TRBD2. The J call is uncertain, as TRBJ2-7 better fits the DNA end. Germline V gene data show CDR1 as MNHNS and CDR2 as SASEGT. The CDR3 loop spans 15 amino acids. The CDR3 region has the DNA TGTGCCAGCAGTCAAACCGGGACTATCACCTACGAGCAGTACTTC. Protein: CASSQTGTITYEQYF.